The rows below give T cell receptor beta chains drawn from one sample of a study of neurological immune-mediated disorders. TCRdb called the 5' RACE reads again in MiXCR, with one record for every CDR3 protein. The sample carries about 49,000 distinct CDR3 sequences, 10% to 15% recorded once. The source material was PBMCs. The origin of the receptors is a male donor with HTLV-1-associated myelopathy (HAM/TSP). The CDR3 runs from the conserved cysteine through the conserved F or W. D genes are given only for firm matches. Expanded clones get a size class; other rows say once, few or many, or leave the size out.

J gene	V gene	clone size	D gene	CDR3 protein	CDR3 DNA
TRBJ1-3	TRBV7-2	many	NA	CASSLAPASFSGNTIYF	TGTGCCAGCAGCTTAGCTCCAGCAAGCTTCTCTGGAAACACCATATATTTT
TRBJ2-5	TRBV2	NA	NA	CASSEALLSGAQETQYF	TGTGCCAGCAGTGAAGCGCTTCTTTCGGGAGCCCAAGAGACCCAGTACTTC
TRBJ2-3	TRBV5-1	many	TRBD1	CASSLAEGAGGDTQYF	TGCGCCAGCAGCTTGGCCGAGGGGGCGGGTGGAGATACGCAGTATTTT
TRBJ2-2	TRBV5-4	many	NA	CASSLGLKGVSGELFF	TGTGCCAGCAGCTTAGGCCTAAAGGGAGTTAGCGGGGAGCTGTTTTTT
TRBJ1-1	TRBV9	NA	NA	CASRVLGQENTEAFF	TGTGCCAGCAGGGTTCTTGGTCAGGAGAACACTGAAGCTTTCTTT
TRBJ1-2	TRBV5-6	NA	NA	CASSSPGIHWMDFTF	TGTGCCAGCAGCAGTCCCGGGATACACTGGATGGACTTCACCTTC
TRBJ1-6	TRBV10-2	many	NA	CASSESRRVPLHF	TGCGCCAGCAGTGAGTCGAGGCGGGTCCCCCTCCACTTT
TRBJ2-1	TRBV5-1	many	NA	CASSLGSTYNEQFF	TGCGCCAGCAGTCTTGGCAGCACTTACAATGAGCAGTTCTTC
TRBJ1-2	TRBV5-1	many	NA	CASSFQPSNYGYTF	TGCGCCAGCAGCTTCCAACCCTCTAACTATGGCTACACCTTC
TRBJ2-7	TRBV3-1	many	NA	CASSRDPADEQYF	TGTGCCAGCAGCCGGGACCCCGCCGACGAGCAGTACTTC
TRBJ2-5	TRBV6-4	many	NA	CASSRDWEETQYF	TGTGCCAGCAGTCGGGACTGGGAAGAGACCCAGTACTTC
TRBJ2-5	TRBV5-1	many	TRBD1	CASSSQTGPQETQYF	TGCGCCAGCAGCTCCCAGACAGGGCCCCAAGAGACCCAGTACTTC
TRBJ2-3	TRBV13	NA	NA	CASSSRTGTDTQYF	TGTGCCAGCAGCTCCCGGACGGGGACAGATACGCAGTATTTT
TRBJ2-1	TRBV20-1	many	TRBD2	CSARDTGLAYNEQFF	TGCAGTGCTAGAGACACGGGACTAGCCTACAATGAGCAGTTCTTC
TRBJ2-7	TRBV7-2	many	NA	CASSLVVQVNYEQYF	TGTGCCAGCAGCTTAGTAGTGCAGGTGAACTACGAGCAGTACTTC
TRBJ2-7	TRBV27	few	NA	CASSLFAESYEQYF	TGTGCCAGCAGTTTATTTGCGGAGTCCTACGAGCAGTACTTC
TRBJ1-6	TRBV7-3	many	TRBD1	CASSLNPGTGNSPLHF	TGTGCCAGCAGCTTAAATCCCGGGACAGGGAATTCACCCCTCCACTTT
TRBJ2-5	TRBV28	NA	NA	CANSFLGGGRETQYF	TGTGCCAACAGCTTCCTGGGTGGGGGGCGAGAGACCCAGTACTTC
TRBJ1-4	TRBV5-1	many	NA	CASSLSEGKKLFF	TGCGCCAGCAGCTTGTCGGAGGGAAAAAAACTGTTTTTT
TRBJ2-7	TRBV6-2/TRBV6-3	many	NA	CATRSGTGFYEQYF	TGTGCCACCCGATCCGGGACCGGCTTCTACGAGCAGTACTTC
TRBJ2-7	TRBV7-8	many	TRBD1	CASSFGRDRSYEQYF	TGTGCCAGCAGCTTCGGTCGGGACAGGTCCTACGAGCAGTACTTC
TRBJ2-2	TRBV20-1	many	TRBD2	CSSLAGPLNGELFF	TGCAGTTCGTTAGCGGGGCCCCTCAACGGGGAGCTGTTTTTT
TRBJ2-5	TRBV4-1	NA	NA	CASSYQGTQYF	TGCGCCAGCAGCTATCAGGGGACCCAGTACTTC
TRBJ1-1	TRBV18	NA	NA	CASSPPRGMNTEAFF	TGTGCCAGCTCACCACCTCGGGGAATGAACACTGAAGCTTTCTTT
TRBJ1-5	TRBV6-2/TRBV6-3	many	TRBD1	CASSPLDRDQPQHF	TGTGCCAGCAGTCCGCTGGACAGGGACCAGCCCCAGCATTTT
TRBJ2-2	TRBV20-1	many	TRBD1	CSARDHRGNTGELFF	TGCAGTGCTAGAGATCACAGGGGTAACACCGGGGAGCTGTTTTTT
TRBJ1-6	TRBV6-5	many	NA	CASSYGSANSPLHF	TGTGCCAGCAGTTACGGGTCTGCGAATTCACCCCTCCACTTT
TRBJ1-4	TRBV3-1	NA	NA	CASSQGSYSEKLFF	TGTGCCAGCAGCCAAGGTAGTTACAGCGAAAAACTGTTTTTT
TRBJ2-5	TRBV5-1	many	TRBD2	CASSLPSGGLEETQYF	TGCGCCAGCAGCTTGCCCAGCGGGGGGCTGGAAGAGACCCAGTACTTC
TRBJ1-3	TRBV7-9	many	NA	CASSASSNTIYF	TGTGCCAGCAGCGCTTCGAGTAACACCATATATTTT
TRBJ2-7	TRBV5-1	many	NA	CASSLAGIVSYEQYF	TGCGCCAGCAGCTTGGCCGGGATCGTTTCCTACGAGCAGTACTTC
TRBJ2-1	TRBV6-5	many	NA	CASSYIPGGNEQFF	TGTGCCAGCAGTTACATCCCTGGGGGGAATGAGCAGTTCTTC
TRBJ2-5	TRBV7-3	NA	NA	CASSLMWQETQYF	TGTGCCAGCAGCTTAATGTGGCAAGAGACCCAGTACTTC
TRBJ2-7	TRBV5-1	many	TRBD1	CASSFSGTGGSEQYF	TGCGCCAGCAGCTTCTCCGGGACAGGGGGCTCCGAGCAGTACTTC
TRBJ1-2	TRBV5-6	many	NA	CASSLGRRSDGYTF	TGTGCCAGCAGCTTGGGGAGGAGGTCCGATGGCTACACCTTC
TRBJ1-1	TRBV20-1	many	NA	CSARGAPSPEAFF	TGCAGTGCTAGAGGGGCCCCCTCTCCTGAAGCTTTCTTT
TRBJ2-4	TRBV20-1	many	NA	CSARRGFETKNIQYF	TGCAGTGCTAGGCGGGGCTTTGAGACCAAAAACATTCAGTACTTC
TRBJ2-3	TRBV12-3/TRBV12-4	many	TRBD2	CASSLAGGFTDTQYF	TGTGCCAGCAGCCTAGCGGGGGGTTTCACAGATACGCAGTATTTT
TRBJ1-1	TRBV14	many	NA	CASSQENMFDTEAFF	TGTGCCAGCAGCCAAGAGAACATGTTCGACACTGAAGCTTTCTTT
TRBJ1-3	TRBV20-1	many	TRBD1	CSARSATGPSGNTIYF	TGCAGTGCTAGAAGCGCGACAGGGCCCTCTGGAAACACCATATATTTT
TRBJ2-2	TRBV15	many	NA	CATSRNTGELFF	TGTGCCACCAGCAGGAACACCGGGGAGCTGTTTTTT
TRBJ2-1	TRBV20-1	many	NA	CSATLGTRRLREQFF	TGCAGTGCCACCCTGGGAACCCGACGATTACGGGAGCAGTTCTTC
TRBJ1-1	TRBV7-2	many	NA	CASSRTWGLNTEAFF	TGTGCCAGCAGCCGAACCTGGGGCCTTAACACTGAAGCTTTCTTT
TRBJ2-3	TRBV7-2	many	NA	CASTLSWGDTQYF	TGTGCCAGCACGCTTTCCTGGGGGGATACGCAGTATTTT
TRBJ1-1	TRBV6-5	many	TRBD1	CASSPRGATEAFF	TGTGCCAGCAGTCCCAGGGGGGCCACTGAAGCTTTCTTT
TRBJ2-2	TRBV20-1	many	NA	CSARARDIGTGELFF	TGCAGTGCTAGAGCTAGAGACATCGGGACCGGGGAGCTGTTTTTT
TRBJ1-5	TRBV18	few	TRBD1	CASSGIRGGDQPQHF	TGTGCCAGCTCAGGGATTAGAGGGGGCGATCAGCCCCAGCATTTT
TRBJ2-7	TRBV20-1	many	NA	CSPSIHSYEQYF	TGCAGCCCTAGCATACACTCCTACGAGCAGTACTTC
TRBJ2-5	TRBV12-3/TRBV12-4	many	TRBD1	CASSSYPGQPETQYF	TGTGCCAGCAGCTCCTATCCGGGACAGCCAGAGACCCAGTACTTC
TRBJ1-5	TRBV9	many	NA	CASSVGMVGDGDQPQHF	TGTGCCAGCAGCGTAGGAATGGTGGGGGACGGCGATCAGCCCCAGCATTTT
TRBJ2-7	TRBV28	many	NA	CASSDTGTYEQYF	TGTGCCAGCAGCGATACAGGGACCTACGAGCAGTACTTC
TRBJ1-1	TRBV6-6	NA	NA	CDSSLAWGNTDAFF	TGTGACAGCAGTCTAGCCTGGGGGAACACTGATGCTTTCTTT
TRBJ1-6	TRBV14	many	NA	CASSSVGGLAGRNSPLHF	TGTGCCAGCAGCTCCGTGGGGGGGTTGGCGGGACGGAATTCACCCCTCCACTTT
TRBJ1-2	TRBV7-2	many	NA	CASSYLQGGGHGYTF	TGTGCCAGCAGCTACTTACAGGGAGGAGGCCATGGCTACACCTTC
TRBJ2-7	TRBV5-1	many	NA	CASSLSGPGYEQYF	TGCGCCAGCAGCTTGTCGGGGCCCGGCTACGAGCAGTACTTC
TRBJ2-1	TRBV7-9	many	NA	CASSPRLDPNNEQFF	TGTGCCAGCAGCCCCCGCCTCGACCCGAACAATGAGCAGTTCTTC
TRBJ2-6	TRBV5-1	many	NA	CASSLRAGASSGANVLTF	TGCGCCAGCAGCTTGAGGGCAGGGGCGAGCTCTGGGGCCAACGTCCTGACTTTC
TRBJ1-3	TRBV12-3/TRBV12-4	many	TRBD1	CASSRGGQGFTIYF	TGTGCCAGCAGCAGGGGTGGACAGGGATTCACCATATATTTT
TRBJ2-7	TRBV3-1	many	NA	CASSQAGYEQYF	TGTGCCAGCAGCCAAGCGGGCTACGAGCAGTACTTC
TRBJ2-3	TRBV7-9	many	TRBD2	CASSLLRSSGDPSTDTQYF	TGTGCCAGCAGCTTATTACGGTCTAGCGGCGATCCTAGCACAGATACGCAGTATTTT